This paragraph reports one TCR beta chain. The antigen remains undetermined. Naive CD8 isolation took CD45RO-negative cells positively selected for CCR7 and excluded terminally differentiated effector memory CD45RA+ cells. V lost 5 bases and J lost 7; bases outside the gene matches: 9. Germline CDR1 SEHNR, CDR2 FQNEAQ (reference sequence). This CDR3 contains 15 residues. The sample belongs to a study of shared clonotypes between healthy human individuals. Data came from immunoSEQ multiplex PCR; TCRdb stores just in-frame clones and leaves some out. Here the sample spans around 1.9 million clones, around 95% being singletons. Whole-study results and caveats: Donor clonotype sharing was expected to depend on sequencing depth.

Sequencing was performed on naive CD8+ T cells from PBMCs. This receptor was taken from a man younger than 30 in good health. Some clones in this sample may be carry-over from other donors' samples. The rearrangement joins TRBV7-9 to TRBJ1-2; 11 bases fit TRBD1. The CDR3 sequence: CASSHRTGGLGGYTF. CDR3 nucleotide sequence: TGTGCCAGCAGCCATCGGACAGGGGGCCTCGGTGGCTACACCTTC. Complete variable domain (other parts from reference TRBV7-9 and TRBJ1-2): DTGVSQNPRHKITKRGQNVTFRCDPISEHNRLYWYRQTLGQGPEFLTYFQNEAQLEKSRLLSDRFSAERPKGSFSTLEIQRTEQGDSAMYLCASSHRTGGLGGYTFGSGTRLTVV.